The 5 T cell receptor beta chains listed next were all sequenced from one sample in a study of blood T cell repertoires in COVID-19. Clones were sequenced by immunoSEQ multiplex PCR, and TCRdb holds only the in-frame ones, with some missing. The repertoire holds about 79,000 clones, with roughly 90% as singletons. The sample consisted of peripheral blood. The receptors originated from a man aged 50 to 60 with active COVID-19.

V gene TRBV19 combines with J gene TRBJ1-5; no firm D call. This CDR3 comprises 14 residues. V was trimmed by 1 base and J by 7 bases, leaving 11 bases between them. Germline assignment: CDR1 LNHDA and CDR2 SQIVND (reference sequence). CDR3 loop: CASSIGGGFQPQHF. Written as DNA, the CDR3 is TGTGCCAGTAGTATAGGGGGAGGCTTCCAGCCCCAGCATTTT.

V usage is TRBV10-1 and J usage is TRBJ2-5; 11 bases align to TRBD2. The CDR3 consists of 18 residues. The V gene end was trimmed by 8 bases and the J gene end by 0 bases; junction bases not matched to a gene: 14. From germline, CDR1 is WNHNN and CDR2 SYGVQD (reference sequence). CDR3 protein: CASLFLLRTSGHQETQYF. In nucleotides, the CDR3 is TGCGCCAGCTTGTTTTTGCTTCGGACTAGCGGGCACCAAGAGACCCAGTACTTC.

The CDR3: CASSQAGVGEKLFF. DNA of the CDR3: TGCGCCAGCAGCCAGGCAGGGGTGGGGGAAAAACTGTTTTTT. This sequence joins TRBV4-3 and TRBJ1-4, with D tentatively TRBD1 (6 bases). The CDR3 contains 14 residues. The V end was cut by 3 bases, the J end by 8 bases, with 13 bases between. Germline CDR1 is LGHNA and CDR2 is YSLEER.

The chain is built from TRBV28 and TRBJ1-1; 8 bases line up with TRBD1. The V and J ends lost 5 bases and 5 bases, in that order; junction bases with no gene match: 10. This CDR3 region has 15 residues. Germline assignment: CDR1 MDHEN and CDR2 SYDVKM. Here the CDR3 reads CASSPWTGSGTEAFF. CDR3 sequence (DNA): TGTGCCAGCAGTCCATGGACAGGGTCTGGAACTGAAGCTTTCTTT.

The CDR3 loop reads CASSPPGSYNSPLHF. DNA for the CDR3: TGTGCCAGCAGCCCCCCGGGGTCCTATAATTCACCCCTCCACTTT. V is TRBV14 and J is TRBJ1-6; D not certain. The germline CDR1 and CDR2 sequences are SGHDN and FVKESK. Trimming pared 4 bases from V and 1 base from J, leaving 8 bases between. This CDR3 is built from 15 residues.